This entry concerns a single TCR beta chain. The sample is drawn from a study of blood T cell repertoires in COVID-19. As for the study in general: The United States, Italy and Spain supplied acute and convalescent COVID-19 samples. The cDNA or gDNA used as material had been derived from T cells, B-cell-depleted T cells, or PBMCs.

Germline-derived CDR1 and CDR2 are SGHAT and FQNNGV. The CDR3 length is 14 residues. The V and J ends lost 3 bases and 5 bases respectively, with 14 bases between them. The protocol was immunoSEQ multiplex PCR, while the TCRdb copy is restricted to in-frame clones and leaves out a portion. In the table there are under 200,000 clones, roughly 80% of which are singletons. This TCR derives from a man between 60 and 70 years old with acute or convalescent COVID-19. The genes are TRBV11-2 and TRBJ2-7; a possible D gene is TRBD1 (5 bases). What was sequenced was peripheral blood. The CDR3 protein is CASSFAGSPHEQYF. CDR3 nucleotides: TGTGCCAGCAGCTTTGCAGGGTCCCCTCACGAGCAGTACTTC.